This T cell receptor (beta chain) was captured in a study of blood T cell repertoires in COVID-19. Study information: The United States, Italy and Spain supplied acute and convalescent COVID-19 samples. T cells, B-cell-depleted T cells, or PBMCs provided the cDNA or gDNA that served as material.

The assay was immunoSEQ multiplex PCR, and TCRdb's table has in-frame clones only and misses some. The repertoire includes some 210,000 clones, more than 80% of them detected once, and approximately 8.7% sits in the top ten. Recruitment covered 20 to 25 US areas and drew participants whose ages spanned roughly 18 to 90 years. Recovery meant two consecutive negative NP/OP PCR tests, professional clearance, or resolved symptoms. CDR1 SGHAT and CDR2 FQNNGV come from the germline V gene. This CDR3 is built from 16 residues. With V trimmed by 4 bases and J by 0 bases, 5 bases remained unmatched. The chain combines TRBV11-2 with TRBJ2-1; 8 bases align to TRBD1. This TCR derives from a man between 40 and 49 years old who had recovered from COVID-19. Sequencing input: PBMCs or T cells enriched from blood (not recorded which). Here the CDR3 reads CASSYRTGSSYNEQFF. The CDR3 DNA reads as TGTGCCAGCAGCTACCGGACAGGGAGCTCCTACAATGAGCAGTTCTTC.